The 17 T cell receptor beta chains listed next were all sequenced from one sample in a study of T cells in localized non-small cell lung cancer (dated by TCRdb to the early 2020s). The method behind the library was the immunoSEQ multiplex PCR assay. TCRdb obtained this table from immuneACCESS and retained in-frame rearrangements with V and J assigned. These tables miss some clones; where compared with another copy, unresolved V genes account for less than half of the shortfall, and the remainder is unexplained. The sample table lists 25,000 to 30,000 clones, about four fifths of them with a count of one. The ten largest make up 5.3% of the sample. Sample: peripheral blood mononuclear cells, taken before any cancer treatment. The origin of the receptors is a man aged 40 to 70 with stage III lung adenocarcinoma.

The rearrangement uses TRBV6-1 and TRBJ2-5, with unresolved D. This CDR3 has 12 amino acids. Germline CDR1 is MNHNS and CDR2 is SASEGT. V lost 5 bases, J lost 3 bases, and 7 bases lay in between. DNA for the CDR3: TGTGCCAGCAGTAAGAGTGAAGAGACCCAGTACTTC. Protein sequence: CASSKSEETQYF.

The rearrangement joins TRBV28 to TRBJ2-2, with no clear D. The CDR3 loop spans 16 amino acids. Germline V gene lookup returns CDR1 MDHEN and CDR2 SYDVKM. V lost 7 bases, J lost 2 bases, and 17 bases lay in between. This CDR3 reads CASTWAAQLNTGELFF. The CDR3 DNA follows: TGTGCCAGCACCTGGGCGGCGCAGCTTAACACCGGGGAGCTGTTTTTT.

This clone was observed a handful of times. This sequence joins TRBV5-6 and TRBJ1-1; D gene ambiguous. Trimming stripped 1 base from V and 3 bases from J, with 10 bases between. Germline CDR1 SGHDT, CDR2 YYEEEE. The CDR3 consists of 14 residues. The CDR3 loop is CASSLINFDTEAFF. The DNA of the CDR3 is TGTGCCAGCAGCTTGATAAATTTCGACACTGAAGCTTTCTTT.

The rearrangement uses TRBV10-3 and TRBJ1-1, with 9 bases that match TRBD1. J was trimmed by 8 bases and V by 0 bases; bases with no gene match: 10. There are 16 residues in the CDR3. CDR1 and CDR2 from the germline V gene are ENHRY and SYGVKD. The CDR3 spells CAISESKGQGGSEAFF. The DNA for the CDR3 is TGTGCCATCAGTGAGTCGAAGGGACAGGGAGGTTCCGAAGCTTTCTTT.

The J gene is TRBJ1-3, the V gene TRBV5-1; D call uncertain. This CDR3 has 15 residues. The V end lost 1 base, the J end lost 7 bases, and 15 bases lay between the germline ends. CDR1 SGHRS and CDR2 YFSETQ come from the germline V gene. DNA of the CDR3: TGCGCCAGCAGCTTGACTGGCAGGTACGGGAACACCATATATTTT. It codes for CASSLTGRYGNTIYF.

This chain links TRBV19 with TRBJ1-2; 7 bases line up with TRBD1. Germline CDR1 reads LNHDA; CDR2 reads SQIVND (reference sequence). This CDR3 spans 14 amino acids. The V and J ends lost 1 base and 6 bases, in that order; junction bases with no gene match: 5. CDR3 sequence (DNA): TGTGCCAGTAGTATAGTGGCAGGGGGAAATGGCTACACCTTC. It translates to CASSIVAGGNGYTF.

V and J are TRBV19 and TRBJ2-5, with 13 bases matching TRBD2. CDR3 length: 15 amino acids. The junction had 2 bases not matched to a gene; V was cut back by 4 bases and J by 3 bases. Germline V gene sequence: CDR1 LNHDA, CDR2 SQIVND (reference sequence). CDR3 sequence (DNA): TGTGCCAGTAGTAGGGGACTAGCGGGAAAAGAGACCCAGTACTTC. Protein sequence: CASSRGLAGKETQYF.

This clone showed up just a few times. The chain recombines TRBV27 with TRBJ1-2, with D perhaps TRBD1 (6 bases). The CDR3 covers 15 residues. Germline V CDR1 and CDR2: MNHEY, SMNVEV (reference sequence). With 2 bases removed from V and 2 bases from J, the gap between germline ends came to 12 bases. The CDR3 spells CASSLRPDRNYGYTF. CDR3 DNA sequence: TGTGCCAGCAGTTTACGGCCCGACAGGAACTATGGCTACACCTTC.

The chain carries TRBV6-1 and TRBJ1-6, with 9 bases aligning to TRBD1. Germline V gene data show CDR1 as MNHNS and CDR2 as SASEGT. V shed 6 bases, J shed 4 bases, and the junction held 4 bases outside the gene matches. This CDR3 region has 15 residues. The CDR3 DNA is TGTGCCAGCAGGGGACAGGGCGGTTATAATTCACCCCTCCACTTT. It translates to CASRGQGGYNSPLHF.

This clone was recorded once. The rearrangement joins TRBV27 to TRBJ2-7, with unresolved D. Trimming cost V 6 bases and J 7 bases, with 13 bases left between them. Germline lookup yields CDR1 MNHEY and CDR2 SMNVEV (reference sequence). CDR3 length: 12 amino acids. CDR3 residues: CASRSMGLEQYF. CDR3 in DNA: TGTGCCAGCAGATCAATGGGGTTAGAGCAGTACTTC.

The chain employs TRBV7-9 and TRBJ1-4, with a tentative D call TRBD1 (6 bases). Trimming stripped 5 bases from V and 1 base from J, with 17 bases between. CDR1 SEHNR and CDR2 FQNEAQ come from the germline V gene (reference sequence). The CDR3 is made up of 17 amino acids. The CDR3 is CASSPGSRGKTNEKLFF. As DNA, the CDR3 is TGTGCCAGCAGCCCAGGATCCAGGGGAAAAACTAATGAAAAACTGTTTTTT. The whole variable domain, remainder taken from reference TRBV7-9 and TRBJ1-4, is DTGVSQNPRHKITKRGQNVTFRCDPISEHNRLYWYRQTLGQGPEFLTYFQNEAQLEKSRLLSDRFSAERPKGSFSTLEIQRTEQGDSAMYLCASSPGSRGKTNEKLFFGSGTQLSVL.

DNA for the CDR3: TGTGCCAGCAGCCCTCAGGGGGCCACTGAAGCTTTCTTT. Translating gives CASSPQGATEAFF. The V and J genes are TRBV11-2 and TRBJ1-1, with 8 bases fitting TRBD1. Germline V gene sequence: CDR1 SGHAT, CDR2 FQNNGV. The V gene end was trimmed by 5 bases and the J gene end by 4 bases; junction bases not matched to a gene: 3. CDR3 size: 13 residues. The full variable domain, its missing parts supplied by reference TRBV11-2 and TRBJ1-1, is EAGVAQSPRYKIIEKRQSVAFWCNPISGHATLYWYQQILGQGPKLLIQFQNNGVVDDSQLPKDRFSAERLKGVDSTLKIQPAKLEDSAVYLCASSPQGATEAFFGQGTRLTVV.

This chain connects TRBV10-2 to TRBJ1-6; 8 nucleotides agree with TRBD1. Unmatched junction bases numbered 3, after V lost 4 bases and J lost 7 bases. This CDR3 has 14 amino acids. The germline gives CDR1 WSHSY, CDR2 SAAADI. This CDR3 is CASSVGQGNSPLHF. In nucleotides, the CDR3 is TGCGCCAGCAGTGTTGGACAGGGCAATTCACCCCTCCACTTT.

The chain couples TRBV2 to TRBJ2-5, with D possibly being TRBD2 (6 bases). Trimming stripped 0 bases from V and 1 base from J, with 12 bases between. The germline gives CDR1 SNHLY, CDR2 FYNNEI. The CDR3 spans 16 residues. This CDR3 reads CASSEAGAGGQETQYF. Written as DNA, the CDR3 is TGTGCCAGCAGTGAAGCGGGAGCGGGCGGCCAAGAGACCCAGTACTTC.

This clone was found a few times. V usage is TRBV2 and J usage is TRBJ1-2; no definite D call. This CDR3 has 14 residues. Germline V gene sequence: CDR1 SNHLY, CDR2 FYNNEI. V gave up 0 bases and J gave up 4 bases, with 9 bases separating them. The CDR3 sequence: CASSEATPGYGYTF. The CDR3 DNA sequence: TGTGCCAGCAGTGAAGCGACACCGGGCTATGGCTACACCTTC.

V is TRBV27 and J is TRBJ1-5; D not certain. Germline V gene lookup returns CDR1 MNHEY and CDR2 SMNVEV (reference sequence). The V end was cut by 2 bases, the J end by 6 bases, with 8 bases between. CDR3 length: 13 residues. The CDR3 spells CASSLQYGQPQHF. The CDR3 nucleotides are TGTGCCAGCAGTTTACAGTATGGTCAGCCCCAGCATTTT.

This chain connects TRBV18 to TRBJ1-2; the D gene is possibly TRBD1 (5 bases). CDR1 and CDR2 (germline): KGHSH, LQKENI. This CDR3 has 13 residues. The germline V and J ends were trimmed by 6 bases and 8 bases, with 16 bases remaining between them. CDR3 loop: CASSPDMRGGYTF. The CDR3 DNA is TGTGCCAGCTCGCCAGATATGCGGGGCGGCTACACCTTC.